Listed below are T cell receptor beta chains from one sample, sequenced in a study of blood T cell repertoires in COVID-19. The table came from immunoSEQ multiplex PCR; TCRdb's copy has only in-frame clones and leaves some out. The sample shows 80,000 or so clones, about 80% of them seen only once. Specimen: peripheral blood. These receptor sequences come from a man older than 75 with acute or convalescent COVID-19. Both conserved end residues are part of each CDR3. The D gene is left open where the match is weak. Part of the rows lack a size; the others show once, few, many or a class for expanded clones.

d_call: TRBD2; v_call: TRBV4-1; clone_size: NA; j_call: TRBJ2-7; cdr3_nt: TGCGCCAGCAGCCAAACTAGCGGGGGATCCTACGAGCAGTACTTC; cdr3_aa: CASSQTSGGSYEQYF
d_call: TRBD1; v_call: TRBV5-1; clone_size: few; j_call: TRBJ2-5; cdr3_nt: TGCGCCAGCTTAACCGGGACAGGGGGCCTCAAAGAGACCCAGTACTTC; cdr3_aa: CASLTGTGGLKETQYF
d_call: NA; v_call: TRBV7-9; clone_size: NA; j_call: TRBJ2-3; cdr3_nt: TGTGCCAGCAGCTTAGCGCTTGAGCGGCCTAGCACAGATACGCAGTATTTT; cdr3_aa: CASSLALERPSTDTQYF
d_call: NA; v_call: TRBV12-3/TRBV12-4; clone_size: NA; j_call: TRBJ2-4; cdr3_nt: TGTGCCAGCAGTTTAGGTTGGGCAGATATTCAGTACTTC; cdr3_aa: CASSLGWADIQYF
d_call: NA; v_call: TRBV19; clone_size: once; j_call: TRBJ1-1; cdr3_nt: TGTGCCAGTAGTACCCTGGACAGCCCTATGAACACTGAAGCTTTCTTT; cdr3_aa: CASSTLDSPMNTEAFF
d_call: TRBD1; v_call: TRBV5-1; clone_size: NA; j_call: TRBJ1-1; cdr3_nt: TGCGCCAGCAGCTCTCGGACAGGGGGGACTGAAGCTTTCTTT; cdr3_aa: CASSSRTGGTEAFF
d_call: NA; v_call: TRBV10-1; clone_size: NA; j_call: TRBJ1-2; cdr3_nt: TGCGCCAGCAGTGACGTTGTCTCTCGCTCAACAGCCGGCTACACCTTC; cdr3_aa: CASSDVVSRSTAGYTF
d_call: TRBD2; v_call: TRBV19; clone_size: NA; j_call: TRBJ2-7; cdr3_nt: TGTGCCAGTAGTAGCGCCGGGACTAGCGGCTACGAGCAGTACTTC; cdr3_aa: CASSSAGTSGYEQYF
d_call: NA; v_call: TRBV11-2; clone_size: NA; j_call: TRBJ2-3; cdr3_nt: TGTGCCAGCAGTTTTGGTAGCGCTCCAGATACGCAGTATTTT; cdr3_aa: CASSFGSAPDTQYF
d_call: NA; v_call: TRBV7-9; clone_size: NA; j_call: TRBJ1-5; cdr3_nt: TGTGCCAGCACCCAATCGGGGTTAGAACAGCCCCAGCATTTT; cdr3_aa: CASTQSGLEQPQHF
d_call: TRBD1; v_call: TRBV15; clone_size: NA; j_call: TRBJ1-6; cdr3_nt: TGTGCCACCAGCAGACAAACAGGGGGCGCGTCCTATAATTCACCCCTCCACTTT; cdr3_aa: CATSRQTGGASYNSPLHF
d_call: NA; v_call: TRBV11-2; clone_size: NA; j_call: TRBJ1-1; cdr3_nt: TGTGCCAGCAGCTTAGTTGAGGGCCAGACTGAAGCTTTCTTT; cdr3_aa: CASSLVEGQTEAFF
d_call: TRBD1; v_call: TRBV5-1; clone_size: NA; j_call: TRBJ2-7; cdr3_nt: TGCGCCAGCAGCGGCGCGACCCCAAGGACAGGGGGATCCTACGAGCAGTACTTC; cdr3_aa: CASSGATPRTGGSYEQYF
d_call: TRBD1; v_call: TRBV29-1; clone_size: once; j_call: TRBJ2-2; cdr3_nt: TGCAGCGTCCGGGGCGGGACAGGTAACGCCGGGGAGCTGTTTTTT; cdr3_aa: CSVRGGTGNAGELFF
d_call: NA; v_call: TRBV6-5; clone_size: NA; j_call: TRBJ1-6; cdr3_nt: TGTGCCAGCAGAACAGGGAGCTCCTATAATTCACCCCTCCACTTT; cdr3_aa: CASRTGSSYNSPLHF
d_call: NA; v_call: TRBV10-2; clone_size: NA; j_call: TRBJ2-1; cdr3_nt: TGCGCCAGCAGTGAGGAGTATTTTCGGGGCAATGAGCAGTTCTTC; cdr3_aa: CASSEEYFRGNEQFF
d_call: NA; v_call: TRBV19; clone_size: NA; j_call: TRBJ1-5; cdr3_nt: TGTGCCAGTAGTGCCGGGTCGAGCAATCAGCCCCAGCATTTT; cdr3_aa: CASSAGSSNQPQHF
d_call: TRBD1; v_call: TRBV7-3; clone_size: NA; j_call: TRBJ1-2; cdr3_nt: TGTGCCAGCAGCTTGGAGACAGGGTTCGGCTACACCTTC; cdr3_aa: CASSLETGFGYTF
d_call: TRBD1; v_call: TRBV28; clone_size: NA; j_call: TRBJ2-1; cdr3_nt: TGTGCCAGCAGTTGGACAGGGTTAGTTAGAAAGGGCAATGAGCAGTTCTTC; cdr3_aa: CASSWTGLVRKGNEQFF
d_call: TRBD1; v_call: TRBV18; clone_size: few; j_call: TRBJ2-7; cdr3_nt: TGTGCCAGCTCACCACCGGGACAGGCGATCGGCGAGCAGTACTTC; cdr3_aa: CASSPPGQAIGEQYF
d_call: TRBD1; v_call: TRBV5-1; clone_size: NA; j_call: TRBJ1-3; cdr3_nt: TGCGCCAGCAGCCGGGACAGGGACGGAAACACCATATATTTT; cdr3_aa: CASSRDRDGNTIYF
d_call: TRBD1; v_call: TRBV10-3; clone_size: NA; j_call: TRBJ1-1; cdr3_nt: TGTGCCATCAGTCACGACGGGGACAGGGGGAATGAAGCTTTCTTT; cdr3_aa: CAISHDGDRGNEAFF
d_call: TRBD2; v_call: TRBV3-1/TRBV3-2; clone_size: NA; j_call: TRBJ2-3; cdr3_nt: TGTGCCAGCAGCCAAAGGGCGGGCGGCGGGGGGGCCCCCGCAGATACGCAGTATTTT; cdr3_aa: CASSQRAGGGGAPADTQYF
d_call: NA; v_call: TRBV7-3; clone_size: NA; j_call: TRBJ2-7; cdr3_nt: TGTGCCAGCAGCTTAGCCCCCACCGGCGAGCAGTACTTC; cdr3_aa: CASSLAPTGEQYF
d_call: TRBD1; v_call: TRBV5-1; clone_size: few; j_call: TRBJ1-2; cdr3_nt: TGCGCCAGCAGCTCGACAGGGAGCTATGGCTACACCTTC; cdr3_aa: CASSSTGSYGYTF
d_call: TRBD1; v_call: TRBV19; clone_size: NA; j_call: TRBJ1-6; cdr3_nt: TGTGCCAGTAGGGGACAGGGGATTAATTCACCCCTCCACTTT; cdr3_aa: CASRGQGINSPLHF
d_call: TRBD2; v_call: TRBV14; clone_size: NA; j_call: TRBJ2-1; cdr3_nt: TGTGCCAGCAGCCAAGCCTTGGGACTAGCGGGTTCCCGAGCTAGTGAGCAGTTCTTC; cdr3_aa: CASSQALGLAGSRASEQFF
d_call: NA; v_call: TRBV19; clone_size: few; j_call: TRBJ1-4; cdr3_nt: TGTGCCAGTAGCCCAGGGGAGCGATCAACTAATGAAAAACTGTTTTTT; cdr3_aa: CASSPGERSTNEKLFF
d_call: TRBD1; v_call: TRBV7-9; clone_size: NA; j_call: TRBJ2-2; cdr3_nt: TGTGCCAGCAGCTTCTTTAGGACAGGGGGCGGCGGGGAGCTGTTTTTT; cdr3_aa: CASSFFRTGGGGELFF
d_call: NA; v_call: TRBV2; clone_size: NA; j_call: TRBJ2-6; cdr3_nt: TGTGCCAGCAGTGAACTCTCTGGGGCCAACGTCCTGACTTTC; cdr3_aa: CASSELSGANVLTF
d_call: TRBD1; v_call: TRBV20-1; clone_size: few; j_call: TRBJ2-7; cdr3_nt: TGCAGTGCTACAGACAGGGTCGAGCAGTACTTC; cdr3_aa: CSATDRVEQYF
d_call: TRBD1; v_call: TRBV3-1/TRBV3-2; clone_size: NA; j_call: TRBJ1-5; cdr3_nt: TGTGCCAGCAGCCTTCGACAGGGTGGCAATCAGCCCCAGCATTTT; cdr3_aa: CASSLRQGGNQPQHF
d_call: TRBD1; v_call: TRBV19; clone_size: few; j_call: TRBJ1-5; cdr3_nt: TGTGCCAGTAGTATAGGGCAGGGGGCAATGAATCAGCCCCAGCATTTT; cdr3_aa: CASSIGQGAMNQPQHF
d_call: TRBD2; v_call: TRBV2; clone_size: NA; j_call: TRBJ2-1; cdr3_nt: TGTGCCAGCAGCCGAGCCGGGACTAGCGTCTACAATGAGCAGTTCTTC; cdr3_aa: CASSRAGTSVYNEQFF
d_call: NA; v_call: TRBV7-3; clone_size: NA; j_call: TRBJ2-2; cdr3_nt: TGTGCCAGCAGCCTATATGCGGGGGCCAACACCGGGGAGCTGTTTTTT; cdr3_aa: CASSLYAGANTGELFF
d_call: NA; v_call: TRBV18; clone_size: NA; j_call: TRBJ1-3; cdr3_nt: TGTGCCAGCTCACCAAGGACAGCGGACTCTGGAAACACCATATATTTT; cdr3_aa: CASSPRTADSGNTIYF
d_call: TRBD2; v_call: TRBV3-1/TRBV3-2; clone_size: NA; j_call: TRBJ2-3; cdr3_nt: TGTGCCAGCAGCGCCGAGGGACTAGCGGGGGGCCACCGGGGCCTCACAGATACGCAGTATTTT; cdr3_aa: CASSAEGLAGGHRGLTDTQYF
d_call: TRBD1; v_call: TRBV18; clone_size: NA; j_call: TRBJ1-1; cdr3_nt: TGTGCCAGCTACGACACGGACAGGGGTGCCCCGGTAGGGCTGAACACTGAAGCTTTCTTT; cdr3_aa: CASYDTDRGAPVGLNTEAFF
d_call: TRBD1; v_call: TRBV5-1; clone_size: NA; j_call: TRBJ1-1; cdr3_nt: TGCGCCAGCAGCTTGAGGACAGGAGGGACTGAAGCTTTCTTT; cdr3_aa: CASSLRTGGTEAFF
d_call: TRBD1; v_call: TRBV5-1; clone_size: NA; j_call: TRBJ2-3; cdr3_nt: TGCGCCAGCAGCATAAATCCGGGACAGGGATTGGATACGCAGTATTTT; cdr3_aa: CASSINPGQGLDTQYF
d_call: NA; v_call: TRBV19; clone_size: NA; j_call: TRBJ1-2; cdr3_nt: TGTGCCAGTAGTCCTAGTGGACAGAACTATGGCTACACCTTC; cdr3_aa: CASSPSGQNYGYTF
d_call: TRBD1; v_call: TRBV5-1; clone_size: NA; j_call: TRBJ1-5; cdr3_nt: TGCGCCAGCAGCGGTACAGGGGGCGGACAGCCCCAGCATTTT; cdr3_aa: CASSGTGGGQPQHF